The clone carrying this T cell receptor beta chain was found a few times. Its specificity is not known. This CDR3 has 13 amino acids. V lost 4 bases and J lost 3; bases outside the gene matches: 3. Germline loops: CDR1 SGHRS, CDR2 YFSETQ. These data are taken from a study of shared clonotypes between healthy human individuals. Study-wide context: Per donor, CD8 memory used one plate, CD8 naive used two, CD4 memory used three and CD4 naive used three.

Whole-study findings and limits: Naive subsets usually exceeded memory subsets in estimated richness. Non-shared clonotypes showed lower generation probabilities than clonotypes common to all four donors.

Once extracted for a subset, genomic DNA was divided evenly among several immunoSEQ plates. Profiling relied on immunoSEQ multiplex PCR, and the TCRdb table lists in-frame clones only, not all of them. The data show hundreds of thousands of clones, around four fifths seen once. The chain links TRBV5-1 to TRBJ2-5; TRBD1 agrees at 7 bases. The sequence was collected from a woman aged 30 to 39 in good health. The sequenced material came from memory CD4+ T cells sorted from blood. Specified subset: CD45RA-negative fraction. CDR3 region: CASSTTGEETQYF. The CDR3 DNA reads TGCGCCAGCAGCACAACAGGGGAAGAGACCCAGTACTTC. Variable domain in full (rest from reference TRBV5-1 and TRBJ2-5): KAGVTQTPRYLIKTRGQQVTLSCSPISGHRSVSWYQQTPGQGLQFLFEYFSETQRNKGNFPGRFSGRQFSNSRSEMNVSTLELGDSALYLCASSTTGEETQYFGPGTRLLVL.